This TCR beta chain appears in the sequencing data of a study of immune heterogeneity within non-small cell lung tumors. Overall study: The tumor set comprised several squamous cell carcinomas and 10 non-squamous carcinomas (plus 1 not otherwise specified). Study observations and caveats: Each patient largely had their own distinct set of high-frequency T-cell receptor beta clonotypes. Each patient's tumor sites shared recurring identical dominant CDR3 beta clonotypes, and individual sites also carried their own high-frequency clones.

Sample share makes this clonotype medium-sized. No antigen is known for it. In a multiplex PCR, 32 V and 13 J primers amplified TCR beta CDR3. MiXCR was run by TCRdb on the multiplex PCR reads, yielding one entry per CDR3 protein. The sample includes some 2,000 distinct CDR3 sequences, around 30% of them seen just once. The template for each sample was approximately 0.65 ug of genomic DNA, which had been extracted from bulk tumor tissue. The authors collected several far-apart biopsies from each primary tumor during surgery. Enrolled individuals presented with untreated, newly diagnosed non-small cell lung cancer and received curative surgery. The V gene's germline CDR1 is SGHVS and CDR2 FNYEAQ. Unmatched junction bases numbered 9, after V lost 5 bases and J lost 6 bases. The CDR3 length is 15 residues.

The chain employs TRBV7-6 and TRBJ2-7, with TRBD1 matching over 11 bases. The sample taken for sequencing was lung tumor tissue. The source is a man between 60 and 75 years old with non-small cell lung cancer. CDR3 bases: TGTGCCAGCAGCCGGAGTCCCGGGACAGGGGGCGAGCAGTACTTC. Translated: CASSRSPGTGGEQYF.